The clone carrying this TCR beta chain has just a few counts. This specimen belongs to a study of early T cells in non-severe SARS-CoV-2 infection. Molecules of cDNA were individually given unique molecular identifiers that were attached to them. In TCRdb, the 5' RACE reads were re-called with MiXCR into one record per CDR3 protein. This sample has approximately 45,000 distinct CDR3 sequences, with roughly 11% found just once. V was shortened by 1 base and J by 5 bases, with 9 bases between the two germline ends. This CDR3 region has 13 residues. The germline V gene has CDR1 SGHDN and CDR2 FVKESK. The sequencing sample was made of whole blood. This TCR derives from an adult who was a healthcare worker with PCR-confirmed SARS-CoV-2 infection or an uninfected control (not recorded which). The chain combines TRBV14 with TRBJ2-7; the D is unclear. The CDR3 DNA reads TGTGCCAGCAGCCAAGTTCGCTACCACGAGCAGTACTTC. Its translation: CASSQVRYHEQYF.